Below are 18 T cell receptor beta chains sequenced from a single sample in a study of blood T cell repertoires in COVID-19. Method: immunoSEQ multiplex PCR; TCRdb's copy keeps in-frame clones and lacks some. The data show around 190,000 clones, around three quarters seen once. Sequencing was carried out using peripheral blood. These receptors originate from a man aged 65-85 years with active or convalescent COVID-19.

This chain links TRBV11-3 with TRBJ2-5; TRBD2 aligns across 10 bases. Germline CDR1 is SGHNT and CDR2 is YENEEA. This CDR3 comprises 14 residues. Trimming cost V 6 bases and J 1 base; bases outside gene matches: 2. The CDR3 spells CASRTSGVQETQYF. CDR3 nucleotide sequence: TGTGCCAGCAGAACTAGCGGGGTCCAAGAGACCCAGTACTTC.

The chain employs TRBV4-1 and TRBJ2-2, with TRBD2 matching 10 bases. The germline CDR1 and CDR2 sequences are MGHRA and YSYEKL. The trim removed 3 bases at V and 5 bases at J, leaving 0 bases unmatched. The CDR3 extends over 14 amino acids. For the CDR3, the DNA is TGCGCCAGCAGCCAGGGACTAGCGACCGGGGAGCTGTTTTTT. Amino acids: CASSQGLATGELFF.

The V gene is TRBV30, the J gene TRBJ1-4; TRBD1 might be the D (6 bases). V gave up 4 bases and J gave up 0 bases, with 9 bases separating them. The CDR3 is 14 amino acids. Germline-derived CDR1 and CDR2 are GTSNPN and SVGIG (reference sequence). CDR3 nucleotide sequence: TGTGCCTGGATGGGACACTCAACTAATGAAAAACTGTTTTTT. This gives the protein CAWMGHSTNEKLFF.

The chain uses TRBV4-2 and TRBJ1-4; D is unresolved. The CDR3 totals 16 residues. In germline, CDR1 is LGHNA, CDR2 YNFKEQ. V was shortened by 4 bases and J by 5 bases, with 17 bases between the two germline ends. The CDR3 here is CASSRLSRQENEKLFF. The CDR3 nucleotides are TGTGCCAGCAGCCGCCTTTCTCGGCAGGAAAATGAAAAACTGTTTTTT.

The V and J genes are TRBV12-3 or TRBV12-4 and TRBJ1-6; D remains unclear. The CDR3 is 13 amino acids. Trimming removed 3 bases from V and 8 bases from J, with 8 bases in between. The CDR3 reads CASSFNGDSPLHF. The CDR3 DNA is TGTGCCAGCAGTTTTAACGGGGATTCACCCCTCCACTTT.

J is TRBJ2-7 and V is TRBV5-1; 7 positions agree with TRBD2. The CDR3 is 14 amino acids. Germline trimming cut 5 bases from V and 2 bases from J; bases unmatched to any gene: 7. The germline V gene has CDR1 SGHRS and CDR2 YFSETQ. CDR3 bases: TGCGCCAGCAGTTCCGCGAGCGGGACCTACGAGCAGTACTTC. Amino acids: CASSSASGTYEQYF.

The DNA of the CDR3 is TGTGCCAGCTCACCGGACAGGCTAGATGGCTACACCTTC. Its protein is CASSPDRLDGYTF. The V gene is TRBV18, the J gene TRBJ1-2; 7 bases match TRBD1. The length of the CDR3 is 13 residues. With 3 bases clipped from V and 6 bases from J, the junction kept 4 bases outside the gene matches. Germline V gene sequence: CDR1 KGHSH, CDR2 LQKENI.

The chain uses TRBV7-3 and TRBJ2-2; 8 bases agree with TRBD1. Per the germline V gene, CDR1 is SGHTA and CDR2 is FQGTGA. The CDR3 has 14 amino acids. The V gene end was trimmed by 2 bases and the J gene end by 6 bases; junction bases not matched to a gene: 2. CDR3 loop: CASSLSDRAGELFF. CDR3 DNA sequence: TGTGCCAGCAGCTTATCGGACAGGGCCGGGGAGCTGTTTTTT.

The chain recombines TRBV30 with TRBJ2-5, with TRBD2 matching 13 bases. The junction had 8 bases not matched to a gene; V was cut back by 2 bases and J by 5 bases. The CDR3 has 16 residues. CDR1 is GTSNPN and CDR2 is SVGIG in the germline V gene (reference sequence). Here the CDR3 DNA reads TGTGCCTGGAGTCTAGGCGAACTAGCGGGAGGGGAGACCCAGTACTTC. The encoded protein is CAWSLGELAGGETQYF. The full variable domain, rest sourced from reference TRBV30 and TRBJ2-5, is SQTIHQWPATLVQPVGSPLSLECTVEGTSNPNLYWYRQAAGRGLQLLFYSVGIGQISSEVPQNLSASRPQDRQFILSSKKLLLSDSGFYLCAWSLGELAGGETQYFGPGTRLLVL.

This chain connects TRBV24-1 to TRBJ1-2, with 11 bases that match TRBD1. J gave up 5 bases and V 3 bases, and 1 base lay outside the gene matches. This CDR3 region has 14 residues. From germline, CDR1 is KGHDR and CDR2 SFDVKD. CDR3 sequence: CATSDRDRGYGYTF. CDR3 sequence (DNA): TGTGCCACCAGTGATAGGGACAGGGGGTATGGCTACACCTTC.

This sequence joins TRBV5-1 and TRBJ2-1, with D possibly TRBD2 on 5 matching bases. Germline V gene data show CDR1 as SGHRS and CDR2 as YFSETQ. V gave up 0 bases and J gave up 9 bases, with 13 bases separating them. The CDR3 has 14 residues. CDR3 protein: CASSLVGKSGEQFF. The CDR3 DNA sequence: TGCGCCAGCAGCTTGGTCGGGAAGAGCGGTGAGCAGTTCTTC.

The chain combines TRBV10-2 with TRBJ1-2; no clear D. The CDR3 length is 18 residues. The V gene's germline CDR1 is WSHSY and CDR2 SAAADI. Trimming took 2 bases from V and 4 from J, leaving 23 bases between them. The CDR3: CASSEPYQAGVELYGYTF. CDR3 DNA sequence: TGCGCCAGCAGTGAGCCGTACCAAGCGGGCGTCGAGCTCTATGGCTACACCTTC.

The V call is TRBV6-5, the J call TRBJ2-7; a possible D gene is TRBD2 (6 bases). The CDR3 extends over 15 amino acids. The V end was cut by 1 base, the J end by 7 bases, with 17 bases between. Germline V gene lookup returns CDR1 MNHEY and CDR2 SVGAGI. Here the CDR3 reads CASSYWRGGAGEQYF. In DNA, the CDR3 is TGTGCCAGCAGTTACTGGAGGGGCGGGGCGGGAGAGCAGTACTTC.

The V gene is TRBV12-3 or TRBV12-4, the J gene TRBJ2-5; 8 nucleotides align to TRBD2. CDR3 size: 12 residues. With 8 bases clipped from V and 6 bases from J, the junction kept 5 bases outside the gene matches. CDR3 region: CASRGGGQTQYF. As DNA, the CDR3 is TGTGCCAGCCGGGGGGGAGGGCAGACCCAGTACTTC.

The V call is TRBV28, the J call TRBJ1-1; D unresolved. Germline CDR1 is MDHEN and CDR2 is SYDVKM. V lost 2 bases to trimming and J lost 0 bases, with 10 bases between them. This CDR3 has 15 amino acids. The CDR3 DNA is TGTGCCAGCAGTTTAGGGCCGACCATGAACACTGAAGCTTTCTTT. Amino acid sequence: CASSLGPTMNTEAFF.

The chain employs TRBV6-5 and TRBJ1-6; 8 bases match TRBD1. Germline CDR1 is MNHEY and CDR2 is SVGAGI. CDR3 length: 15 amino acids. Trimming took 0 bases from V and 11 from J; bases not matched to a gene: 6. The CDR3 protein is CASSYSVQGAAPLHF. The CDR3 coding sequence is TGTGCCAGCAGTTACTCGGTGCAGGGGGCTGCACCCCTCCACTTT.

The chain is built from TRBV7-2 and TRBJ2-3; 10 bases agree with TRBD2. The ends lost 3 bases at V and 0 bases at J; junction bases unmatched: 3. In germline, CDR1 is SGHTA, CDR2 FQGNSA. This CDR3 region has 16 residues. CDR3: CASSFSGGTSTDTQYF. The CDR3 DNA is TGTGCCAGCAGCTTTAGCGGGGGGACTAGCACAGATACGCAGTATTTT.

V gene TRBV5-6 combines with J gene TRBJ2-3; D call uncertain. CDR1 is SGHDT, CDR2 YYEEEE, per germline. This CDR3 is built from 16 residues. V lost 2 bases, J lost 1 base, and 14 bases lay in between. The DNA of the CDR3 is TGTGCCAGCAGCTTACGCGGCCTCGTGGGCACAGATACGCAGTATTTT. This codes for CASSLRGLVGTDTQYF.